This T cell receptor (beta chain) is drawn from a study of T cells in Graves' hyperthyroidism and ophthalmopathy (dated by TCRdb to the late 2010s). Looking at the study overall: Peripheral blood was sampled at the time of initial diagnosis, prior to any treatment. Whether ophthalmopathy could be predicted prospectively was tested in an independent validation cohort made up of roughly 20 hyperthyroidism patients plus 17 patients who later progressed to ophthalmopathy. According to the paper, TCR Vbeta CDR3 sequencing was carried out on 120 to 150 peripheral blood samples, which came from around 43 ophthalmopathy, 75 or so hyperthyroidism and about 17 progressor patients. After sampling, hyperthyroidism patients received methimazole starting at 30 mg daily, and ophthalmopathy patients received high-dose intravenous methylprednisolone. Thyroid tissue and blood T-cell repertoires from six or seven Graves' hyperthyroidism patients were also compared in the study. TCR V-J signatures able to tell the groups apart were searched for in a discovery cohort of 100 patients, of whom over 40 had Graves' ophthalmopathy and 57 had stable Graves' hyperthyroidism. The roughly 94 discovery patients were randomly split 7:3 into training and test sets. Broader findings and caveats from the paper: A model built on a 13 V-J signature distinguished ophthalmopathy from stable hyperthyroidism, reaching around 90% sensitivity and under 84% specificity in cross-validation and 80%/75% in testing. Blood samples also contained most of the expanded thyroid clonotypes (frequency above 0.001), which suggests that blood repertoires may reflect thyroid immune responses. Sample size was not statistically predetermined, and blinding of investigators to group allocation was not performed. During validation, the model predicted progression to ophthalmopathy a median of around six months ahead of onset, with around 65% sensitivity and 72.22% specificity.

The sample holds many counts of this clonotype. No cognate antigen has been identified for it. No base quality information exists; no much larger clone differs at one position. TCR beta CDR3 regions were amplified from RNA transcripts. A first-round RT-PCR of the TCR CDR3 used the HTBI primer set with the Qiagen OneStep RT-PCR kit. The libraries were constructed in a second round of multiplex PCR and then size-selected and purified. Sequencing of the libraries was done on an Illumina HiSeq2000 using paired-end 100 bp reads. The paper's processing steps were these. Raw data were processed with SOAPnuke, discarding reads with adapters, uncalled bases, mean Phred below 15, or no exact constant-primer or identifier match. COPE v1.2.5 was used to merge the high-quality paired reads, and each unique nucleotide sequence was defined as a clonotype. MiTCR v1.1 was used to align the clonotypes against IMGT TRBV, TRBD and TRBJ reference segments. Analysis was restricted to V-J combinations with a frequency above 0.0001, which covered 99% to 99.2% of repertoires. The TCS score was defined as the ratio of F50 (clonal expansion) to E x V (chaos), calculated using BLOSUM62-based TCRdist between CDR3 peptides within each V-J. Welch's t-statistics and random forest reduced approximately 520 V-J features to fewer than 15, which were used in a naive Bayes classifier (R e1071). TCRdb reran the public reads through fastp at Q25 and MiXCR, keeping productive beta chains. Every entry covers one CDR3 protein and lists the most common genes and DNA from its rows. TCRdb, rather than the study authors, made the V and J calls. In this sample the table shows about 300,000 distinct CDR3 sequences, approximately 18% of which occur a single time. The top ten constitute less than 40% of the sample.

Ophthalmopathy patients had moderately to severely active disease, Clinical Activity Score of at least 3, NOSPECS grade of at least 4, and duration under 3 months. Patients with uncontrolled infections, other autoimmune diseases, pregnancy or lactation were excluded. Clinical symptoms, serum thyroxine and TRAb, thyroid ultrasound, and orbital computed tomography formed the basis for the diagnoses. PBMCs were isolated from about 10 ml of fresh peripheral blood by Ficoll-Paque density gradient centrifugation. Trizol reagent was used to extract total RNA, and RNA quality was then checked on an Agilent 2100 Bioanalyzer. Trimming takes 6 bases from V and 4 bases from J, and the germline ends sit 25 bases apart. CDR1 DFQATT and CDR2 SNEGSKA are derived from the germline V gene (reference sequence). The CDR3 has 16 amino acids, counting the end cysteine and phenylalanine. Only CDR3 DNA remains: 48 bases, in frame from the first base.

What was sequenced was blood. The chain was built from TRBV20-1 and TRBJ2-7; the D region possibly corresponds to TRBD1 (5 bases align). The sequence came from a man aged 50 or older with Graves' ophthalmopathy. The CDR3 here reads CSAQTRRAGQSYEQYF. The nucleotides are TGCAGTGCGCAAACCCGTCGGGCAGGGCAATCATACGAGCAGTACTTC.